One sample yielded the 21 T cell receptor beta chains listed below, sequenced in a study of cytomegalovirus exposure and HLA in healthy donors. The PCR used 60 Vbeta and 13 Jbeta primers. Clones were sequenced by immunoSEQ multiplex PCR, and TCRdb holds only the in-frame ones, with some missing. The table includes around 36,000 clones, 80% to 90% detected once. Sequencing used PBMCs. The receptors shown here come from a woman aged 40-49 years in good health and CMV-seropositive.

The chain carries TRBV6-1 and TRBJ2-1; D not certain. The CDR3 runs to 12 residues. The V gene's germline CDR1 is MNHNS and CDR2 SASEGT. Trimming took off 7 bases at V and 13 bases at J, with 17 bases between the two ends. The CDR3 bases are TGTGCCAGCACCGACTTAGTCCCCTATCAGTTCTTC. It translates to CASTDLVPYQFF.

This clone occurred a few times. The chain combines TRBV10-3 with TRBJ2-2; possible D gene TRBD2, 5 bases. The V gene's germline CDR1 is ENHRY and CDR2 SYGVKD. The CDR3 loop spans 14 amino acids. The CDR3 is CANQDSRRAGELFF. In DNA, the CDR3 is TGTGCAAACCAGGACTCCCGTAGGGCCGGGGAGCTGTTTTTT.

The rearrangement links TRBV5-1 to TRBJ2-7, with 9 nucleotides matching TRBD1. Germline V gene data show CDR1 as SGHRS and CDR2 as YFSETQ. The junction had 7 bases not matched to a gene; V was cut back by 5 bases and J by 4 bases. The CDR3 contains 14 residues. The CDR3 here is CASRPGQGRYEQYF. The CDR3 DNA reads TGCGCCAGCAGGCCGGGACAGGGTCGGTACGAGCAGTACTTC.

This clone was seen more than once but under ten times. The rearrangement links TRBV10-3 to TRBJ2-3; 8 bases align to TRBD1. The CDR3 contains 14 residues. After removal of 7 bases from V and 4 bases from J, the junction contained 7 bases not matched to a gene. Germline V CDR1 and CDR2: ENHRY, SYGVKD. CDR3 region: CAIKGTGASDTQYF. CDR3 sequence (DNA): TGTGCCATCAAAGGGACAGGAGCTTCAGATACGCAGTATTTT.

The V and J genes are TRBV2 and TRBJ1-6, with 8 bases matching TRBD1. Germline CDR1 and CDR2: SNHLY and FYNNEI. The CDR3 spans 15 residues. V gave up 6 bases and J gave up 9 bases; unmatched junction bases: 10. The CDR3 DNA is TGTGCCAGCAGAGTTGGCAGGGGGCCGGGTTCACCCCTCCACTTT. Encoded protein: CASRVGRGPGSPLHF.

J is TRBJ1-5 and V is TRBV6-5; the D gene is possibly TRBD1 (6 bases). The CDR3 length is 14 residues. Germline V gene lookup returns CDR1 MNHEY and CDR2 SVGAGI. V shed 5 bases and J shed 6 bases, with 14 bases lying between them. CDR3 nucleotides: TGTGCCAGCAGTCGCAACAGGGAGGGTCAGCCCCAGCATTTT. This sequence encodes CASSRNREGQPQHF.

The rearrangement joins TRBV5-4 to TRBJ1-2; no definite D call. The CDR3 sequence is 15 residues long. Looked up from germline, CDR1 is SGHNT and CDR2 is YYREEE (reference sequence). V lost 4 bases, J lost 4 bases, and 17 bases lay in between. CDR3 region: CASSPTREAFYGYTF. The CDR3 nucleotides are TGTGCCAGCAGCCCCACCCGGGAGGCGTTCTATGGCTACACCTTC.

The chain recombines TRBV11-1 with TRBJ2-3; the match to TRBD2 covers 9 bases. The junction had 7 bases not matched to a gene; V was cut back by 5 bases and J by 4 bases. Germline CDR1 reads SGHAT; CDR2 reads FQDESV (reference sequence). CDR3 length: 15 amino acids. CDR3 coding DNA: TGTGCCAGCAGCCCGGGACTAGCTGCCGCAGATACGCAGTATTTT. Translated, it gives CASSPGLAAADTQYF.

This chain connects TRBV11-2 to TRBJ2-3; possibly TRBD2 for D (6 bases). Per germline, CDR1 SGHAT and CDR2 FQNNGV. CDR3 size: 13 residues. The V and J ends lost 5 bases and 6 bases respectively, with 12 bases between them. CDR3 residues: CASSPLSGDTQYF. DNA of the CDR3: TGTGCCAGCAGCCCCCTGAGCGGGGATACGCAGTATTTT.

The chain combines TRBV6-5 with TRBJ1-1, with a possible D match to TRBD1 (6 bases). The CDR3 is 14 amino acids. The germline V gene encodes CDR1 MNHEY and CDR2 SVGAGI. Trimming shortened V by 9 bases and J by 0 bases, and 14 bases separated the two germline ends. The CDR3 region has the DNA TGTGCCAGTTACCCCTCAGGGGTGAACACTGAAGCTTTCTTT. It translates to CASYPSGVNTEAFF.

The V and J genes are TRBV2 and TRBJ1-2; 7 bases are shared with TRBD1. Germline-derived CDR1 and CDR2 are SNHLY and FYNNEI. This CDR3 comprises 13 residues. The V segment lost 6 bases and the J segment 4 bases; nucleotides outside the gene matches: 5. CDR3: CASSLQGSYGYTF. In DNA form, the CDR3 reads TGTGCCAGCAGCTTACAGGGGTCCTATGGCTACACCTTC. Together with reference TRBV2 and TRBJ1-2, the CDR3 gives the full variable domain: EPEVTQTPSHQVTQMGQEVILRCVPISNHLYFYWYRQILGQKVEFLVSFYNNEISEKSEIFDDQFSVERPDGSNFTLKIRSTKLEDSAMYFCASSLQGSYGYTFGSGTRLTVV.

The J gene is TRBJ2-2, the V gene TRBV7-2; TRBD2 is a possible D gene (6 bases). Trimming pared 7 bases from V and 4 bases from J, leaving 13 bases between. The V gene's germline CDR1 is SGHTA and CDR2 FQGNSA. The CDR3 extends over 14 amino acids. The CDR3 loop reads CASNPREVTGELFF. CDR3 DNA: TGTGCCAGCAACCCCAGGGAGGTCACCGGGGAGCTGTTTTTT. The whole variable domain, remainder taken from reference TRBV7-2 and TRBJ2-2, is GAGVSQSPSNKVTEKGKDVELRCDPISGHTALYWYRQSLGQGLEFLIYFQGNSAPDKSGLPSDRFSAERTGGSVSTLTIQRTQQEDSAVYLCASNPREVTGELFFGEGSRLTVL.

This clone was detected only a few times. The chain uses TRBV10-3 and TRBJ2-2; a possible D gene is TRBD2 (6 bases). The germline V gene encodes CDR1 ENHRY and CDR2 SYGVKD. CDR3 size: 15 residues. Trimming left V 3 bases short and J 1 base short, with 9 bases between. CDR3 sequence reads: CAISEVAENTGELFF. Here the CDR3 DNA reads TGTGCCATCAGTGAAGTAGCGGAGAACACCGGGGAGCTGTTTTTT.

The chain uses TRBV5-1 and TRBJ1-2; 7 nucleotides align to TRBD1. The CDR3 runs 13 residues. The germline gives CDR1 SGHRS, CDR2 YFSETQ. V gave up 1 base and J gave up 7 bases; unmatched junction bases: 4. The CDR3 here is CASSLTGDCGYTF. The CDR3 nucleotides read TGCGCCAGCAGCTTGACAGGGGATTGTGGCTACACCTTC.

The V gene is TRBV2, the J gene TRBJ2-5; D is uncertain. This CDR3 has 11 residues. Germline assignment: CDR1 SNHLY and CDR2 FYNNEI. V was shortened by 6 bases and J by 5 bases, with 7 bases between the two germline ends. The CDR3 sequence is CASSFRETQYF. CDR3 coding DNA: TGTGCCAGCAGCTTCAGGGAGACCCAGTACTTC.

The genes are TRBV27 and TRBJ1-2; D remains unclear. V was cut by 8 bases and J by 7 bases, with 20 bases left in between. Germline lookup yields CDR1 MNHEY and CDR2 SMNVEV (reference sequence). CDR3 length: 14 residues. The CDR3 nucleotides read TGTGCCAGCGGGTGGTCAAGAGCCGGCGGTGGCTACACCTTC. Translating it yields CASGWSRAGGGYTF.

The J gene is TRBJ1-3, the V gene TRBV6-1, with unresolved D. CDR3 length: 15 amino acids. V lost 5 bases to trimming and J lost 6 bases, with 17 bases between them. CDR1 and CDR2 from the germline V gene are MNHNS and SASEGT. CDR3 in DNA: TGTGCCAGCAGTCCCGGTTCCGGGGAGGCAAACACCATATATTTT. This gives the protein CASSPGSGEANTIYF.

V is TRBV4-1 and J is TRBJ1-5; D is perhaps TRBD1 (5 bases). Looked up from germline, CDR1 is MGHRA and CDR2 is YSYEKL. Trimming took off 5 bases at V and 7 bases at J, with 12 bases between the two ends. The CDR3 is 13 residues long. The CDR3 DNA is TGCGCCAGCAGCGCCGGGGGGGGGCAGCCCCAGCATTTT. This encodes CASSAGGGQPQHF.

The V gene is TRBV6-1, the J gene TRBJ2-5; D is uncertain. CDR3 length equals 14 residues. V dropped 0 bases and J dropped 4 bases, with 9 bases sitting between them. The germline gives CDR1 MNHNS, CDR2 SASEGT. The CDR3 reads CASSEAVPRETQYF. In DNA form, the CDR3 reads TGTGCCAGCAGTGAAGCCGTTCCTCGAGAGACCCAGTACTTC.

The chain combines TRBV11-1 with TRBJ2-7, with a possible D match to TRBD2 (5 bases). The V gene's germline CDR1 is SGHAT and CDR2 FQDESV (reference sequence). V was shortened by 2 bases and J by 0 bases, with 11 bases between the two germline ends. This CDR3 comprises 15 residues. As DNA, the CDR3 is TGTGCCAGCAGCTTACCAGCGGTGAGCTCCTACGAGCAGTACTTC. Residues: CASSLPAVSSYEQYF.

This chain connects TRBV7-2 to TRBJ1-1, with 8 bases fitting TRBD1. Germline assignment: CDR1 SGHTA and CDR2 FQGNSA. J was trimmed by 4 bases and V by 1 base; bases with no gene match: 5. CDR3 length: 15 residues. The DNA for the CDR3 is TGTGCCAGCAGCTTAGATAGGACAGGGCTCACTGAAGCTTTCTTT. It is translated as CASSLDRTGLTEAFF.